The clone carrying this T cell receptor beta chain was seen just once. The table came from immunoSEQ multiplex PCR; TCRdb's copy has only in-frame clones and leaves some out. This table has about 120,000 clones, 92% appearing once. V lost 6 bases to trimming and J lost 8 bases; unmatched junction nucleotides: 10. The germline gives CDR1 SNHLY, CDR2 FYNNEI. The CDR3 covers 16 residues. This sample was included in a study of control samples from healthy donors and cancer patients. The chain has TRBV2 and TRBJ2-1; 13 nucleotides agree with TRBD2. The sequenced sample consisted of blood. The TCR was taken from a woman aged 50 to 60 in good health. CDR3: CASSPPGLAGYDEQFF. As DNA, the CDR3 is TGTGCCAGCAGCCCCCCGGGACTAGCGGGATACGATGAGCAGTTCTTC. Combining the CDR3 with reference TRBV2 and TRBJ2-1 gives the whole variable domain EPEVTQTPSHQVTQMGQEVILRCVPISNHLYFYWYRQILGQKVEFLVSFYNNEISEKSEIFDDQFSVERPDGSNFTLKIRSTKLEDSAMYFCASSPPGLAGYDEQFFGPGTRLTVL.